This TCR beta chain was sequenced during a study of early T cells in non-severe SARS-CoV-2 infection. Looking at the study overall: Unsorted whole blood bulk RNA was sequenced, with unpaired chains.

Study findings and constraints: VDJdb-based annotation leaned toward anti-spike CD8 responses and missed private and CD4 specificities.

The germline V gene encodes CDR1 SGHTA and CDR2 FQGNSA. The CDR3 has 12 amino acids. V dropped 3 bases and J dropped 6 bases, with 8 bases sitting between them. This clonotype turned up a few times. Its antigen is not identified. Unique molecular identifiers were added to individual cDNA molecules. TCRdb reprocessed the 5' RACE reads with MiXCR, giving one entry per CDR3 protein. The sample holds tens of thousands of distinct CDR3 sequences, roughly 12% seen once. This receptor was taken from an adult who was a healthcare worker with PCR-confirmed SARS-CoV-2 infection or an uninfected control (not recorded which). Specimen: whole blood, collected at baseline. V and J are TRBV7-2 and TRBJ1-1; D unclear. CDR3 DNA sequence: TGTGCCAGCAGCTTTAATAACGCTGAAGCTTTCTTT. Translated: CASSFNNAEAFF. Full variable domain (rest looked up from reference TRBV7-2 and TRBJ1-1): GAGVSQSPSNKVTEKGKDVELRCDPISGHTALYWYRQSLGQGLEFLIYFQGNSAPDKSGLPSDRFSAERTGGSVSTLTIQRTQQEDSAVYLCASSFNNAEAFFGQGTRLTVV.